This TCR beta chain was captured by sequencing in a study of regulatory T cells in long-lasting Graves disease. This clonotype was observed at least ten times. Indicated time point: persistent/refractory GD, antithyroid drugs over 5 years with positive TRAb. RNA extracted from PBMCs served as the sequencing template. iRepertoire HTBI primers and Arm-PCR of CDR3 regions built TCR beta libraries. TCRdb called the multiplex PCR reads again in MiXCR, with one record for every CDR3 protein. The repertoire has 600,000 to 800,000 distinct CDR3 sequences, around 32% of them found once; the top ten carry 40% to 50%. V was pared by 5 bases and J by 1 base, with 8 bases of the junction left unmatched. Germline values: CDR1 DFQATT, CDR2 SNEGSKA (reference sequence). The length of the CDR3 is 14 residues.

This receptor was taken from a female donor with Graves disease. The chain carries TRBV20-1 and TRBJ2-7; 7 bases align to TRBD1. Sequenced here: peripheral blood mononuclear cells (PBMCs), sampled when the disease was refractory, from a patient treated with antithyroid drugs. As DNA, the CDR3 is TGCAGTGCTTTTCCTCAGGGACAGTCCTACGAGCAGTACTTC. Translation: CSAFPQGQSYEQYF.